One sample yielded the 6 T cell receptor beta chains listed below, sequenced in a study of T cell responses to AZD1222 COVID-19 vaccine. Method: immunoSEQ multiplex PCR; TCRdb's copy keeps in-frame clones and lacks some. This table holds 90,000 to 120,000 clones, 87% found once. The input for sequencing was peripheral blood, taken on day 0 of AZD1222 vaccination. The receptors come from an adult in good health.

This sequence joins TRBV20-1 and TRBJ2-3, with D unclear. Trimming shortened V by 3 bases and J by 0 bases, and 10 bases separated the two germline ends. CDR1 DFQATT and CDR2 SNEGSKA come from the germline V gene (reference sequence). The CDR3 is 14 amino acids. This CDR3 reads CSASGGPSTDTQYF. The CDR3 DNA follows: TGCAGTGCTAGTGGCGGTCCTAGCACAGATACGCAGTATTTT.

The chain links TRBV30 to TRBJ2-7; a weak D match, TRBD2 (6 bases). Germline V gene data show CDR1 as GTSNPN and CDR2 as SVGIG (reference sequence). Deletions cut 0 bases from V and 4 bases from J, with 13 bases between. The CDR3 runs to 14 residues. CDR3 nucleotides: TGTGCCTGGAGTGTATACGGGAGAGGGTACGAGCAGTACTTC. Residues: CAWSVYGRGYEQYF.

Written as DNA, the CDR3 is TGCGCCAGCAGCCTACGAGGGGTCGAGGAAAAACTGTTTTTT. The encoded protein is CASSLRGVEEKLFF. The chain has TRBV5-1 and TRBJ1-4; D might be TRBD1 (5 bases). The length of the CDR3 is 14 residues. Trimming took 4 bases from V and 8 from J, leaving 15 bases between them. In germline, CDR1 is SGHRS, CDR2 YFSETQ. The full variable domain, completed using reference TRBV5-1 and TRBJ1-4, is KAGVTQTPRYLIKTRGQQVTLSCSPISGHRSVSWYQQTPGQGLQFLFEYFSETQRNKGNFPGRFSGRQFSNSRSEMNVSTLELGDSALYLCASSLRGVEEKLFFGSGTQLSVL.

The rearrangement joins TRBV4-3 to TRBJ2-7, with a weak D call TRBD2 (6 bases). Trimming cost V 4 bases and J 3 bases, with 13 bases left between them. Germline V lookup: CDR1 LGHNA, CDR2 YSLEER. There are 14 residues in the CDR3. The CDR3 loop reads CASSPAGGGYEQYF. The CDR3 nucleotides read TGCGCCAGCAGCCCAGCCGGGGGAGGCTACGAGCAGTACTTC.

Only a few counts were recorded for this clone. V is TRBV6-5 and J is TRBJ1-5; TRBD1 is a possible D gene (6 bases). Between the trimmed V and J ends, which lost 4 bases and 6 bases, there was a span of 10 bases. The germline V gene has CDR1 MNHEY and CDR2 SVGAGI. The CDR3 runs 13 residues. CDR3 residues: CASSLGGGQPQHF. In DNA form, the CDR3 reads TGTGCCAGCAGTTTAGGGGGGGGTCAGCCCCAGCATTTT.

Here the CDR3 reads CASSLRTSGAYEQYF. CDR3 DNA: TGTGCCAGCAGCTTGAGGACTAGCGGAGCCTACGAGCAGTACTTC. The chain couples TRBV5-5 to TRBJ2-7; 10 positions agree with TRBD2. There are 15 residues in the CDR3. Germline V gene lookup returns CDR1 SGHKS and CDR2 YYEKEE (reference sequence). J gave up 2 bases and V 1 base, and 3 bases lay outside the gene matches.